Frequency places the clone carrying this T cell receptor (beta chain) as medium-sized. The antigen is not known. The data originate from a study of CXCR3-negative and CXCR3-positive naive CD8 T cells. UMI-tagged TRB cDNA libraries were built via 5' RACE. TCRdb re-analyzed the 5' RACE reads; it lists each CDR3 protein once, without DNA. The sample's table shows about 80,000 distinct CDR3 sequences. General study findings and limits: Sequencing showed both naive subsets with comparably high diversity, and memory CD8+ cells much lower. Cryopreserved cells partially lost CXCR3 expression, and fresh PBMCs were used in most assays. With respect to TRBV-TRBJ usage, naive CXCR3-negative and CXCR3-positive cells were similar; memory differed.

The sequenced sample was naive CXCR3- CD8+ T cells from blood. Subset: CD45RO-CCR7+CD27+CD95- naive CD8+ T cells lacking CXCR3 (TNR3-). This clonotype originated in a human donor in good health. Some clones in this sample may be carry-over from other donors' samples.

The CDR3: CATSRLAGGELFF. This chain connects TRBV15 to TRBJ2-2; TCRdb's D call of TRBD2 is untestable without DNA. The CDR3 is 13 residues long. The germline CDR1 and CDR2 sequences are LNHNV and YYDKDF (reference sequence).